This T cell receptor (beta chain) originates from a study of long-term antiretroviral therapy in people with HIV. Overall study context: The oldest samples precede the 2015 immediate-ART recommendation by about a decade. Study-level points and caveats: Against controls, HIV repertoires showed narrower ranges of CDR3 length. Sampling of blood ran from about 2003 to 2017, and older ART regimens were possibly in use.

The authors ran the immunoSEQ assay, v3.0, at survey level. The table came from immunoSEQ multiplex PCR; TCRdb's copy has only in-frame clones and leaves some out. The table records around 19,000 clones, roughly 83% of them present only once. Samples held about 0.85-11 million cryopreserved PBMC before DNA extraction. A note on this clone: Its target is unknown.

CDR3 size: 17 residues. The chain couples TRBV12-2 to TRBJ2-7; TRBD1 was called by the table and not checked on the DNA. TRBV12-2 is listed as a pseudogene. The source is a woman in her thirties or forties with HIV. The sequencing used unsorted PBMCs, collected 1.2 years after starting antiretroviral therapy. CDR3 region: CASRPPYRERGSYEQYF. DNA of the CDR3: TGTGCAAGTCGCCCCCCGTATCGTGAAAGGGGATCCTACGAGCAGTACTTC.